One and the same sample provided the 5 T cell receptor beta chains below, sequenced in a study of cytomegalovirus exposure and HLA in healthy donors. Researchers ran the PCR with 60 Vbeta and 13 Jbeta primers. The protocol was immunoSEQ multiplex PCR, while the TCRdb copy is restricted to in-frame clones and leaves out a portion. The sample has roughly 200,000 clones, 82% seen once; the top ten hold 2.5% to 3.5%. The sample consisted of PBMCs. The receptor set was obtained from a woman aged 40 to 49 in good health and CMV-seronegative.

The gene calls are TRBV28 and TRBJ1-2; 9 bases are a match to TRBD1. The germline V gene encodes CDR1 MDHEN and CDR2 SYDVKM. The V and J ends lost 6 bases and 4 bases, in that order; junction bases with no gene match: 9. The CDR3 contains 15 residues. The CDR3 spells CASRGGGTGTYGYTF. In DNA form, the CDR3 reads TGTGCCAGCAGAGGGGGCGGGACAGGGACCTATGGCTACACCTTC.

The genes are TRBV7-8 and TRBJ2-1; 7 positions agree with TRBD2. V gave up 2 bases and J gave up 2 bases; unmatched junction bases: 12. This CDR3 is 18 amino acids long. Per germline, CDR1 SGHVS and CDR2 FQNEAQ. The CDR3 DNA reads as TGTGCCAGCAGCTTAAAGGTGCGGGCGGGAGCTGCCTACAATGAGCAGTTCTTC. This codes for CASSLKVRAGAAYNEQFF.

V gene TRBV5-6 combines with J gene TRBJ2-7; possible D gene TRBD1, 6 bases. This CDR3 region has 15 residues. Germline CDR1 is SGHDT and CDR2 is YYEEEE. V was cut by 1 base and J by 5 bases, with 16 bases left in between. The CDR3 loop reads CASSLYYRVIDEQYF. Written as DNA, the CDR3 is TGTGCCAGCAGCTTGTACTACAGGGTAATCGACGAGCAGTACTTC.

CDR3 residues: CASSPSGNADTQYF. CDR3 in DNA: TGCGCCAGCAGCCCCAGCGGGAACGCAGATACGCAGTATTTT. The rearrangement uses TRBV5-1 and TRBJ2-3, with 7 bases that match TRBD2. J gave up 4 bases and V 4 bases, and 6 bases lay outside the gene matches. CDR1 and CDR2 (germline): SGHRS, YFSETQ. CDR3 size: 14 residues. The complete variable domain, with remaining parts taken from reference TRBV5-1 and TRBJ2-3, reads KAGVTQTPRYLIKTRGQQVTLSCSPISGHRSVSWYQQTPGQGLQFLFEYFSETQRNKGNFPGRFSGRQFSNSRSEMNVSTLELGDSALYLCASSPSGNADTQYFGPGTRLTVL.

V is TRBV6-5 and J is TRBJ1-4, with a tentative D call TRBD1 (5 bases). The CDR3 length is 14 residues. V was clipped by 4 bases and J by 4 bases, with 10 bases between them. The V gene's germline CDR1 is MNHEY and CDR2 SVGAGI. CDR3 sequence reads: CASSLQANNEKLFF. The CDR3 nucleotides read TGTGCCAGCAGTTTACAGGCGAATAATGAAAAACTGTTTTTT.